These 19 T cell receptor beta chains share one sample of origin, sequenced in a study of T cell responses to AZD1222 COVID-19 vaccine. Here immunoSEQ multiplex PCR was the method, and the copy in TCRdb shows in-frame clones only, minus some. The profile shows 110,000 or so clones, around 89% of them singletons. Source: peripheral blood, taken 28 days after the second AZD1222 dose. These receptors all come from an adult who received the AZD1222 COVID-19 vaccine.

The chain is built from TRBV3-1 (or the pseudogene TRBV3-2) and TRBJ2-3; possibly TRBD1 for D (5 bases). Germline V gene sequence: CDR1 LGHDT, CDR2 YNNKEL (reference sequence). The CDR3 length is 17 residues. V lost 6 bases and J 1 base, leaving 20 bases between the germline ends. CDR3 residues: CASSRRRANKGTDTQYF. DNA of the CDR3: TGTGCCAGCAGTCGACGCAGGGCAAACAAAGGCACAGATACGCAGTATTTT.

V usage is TRBV19 and J usage is TRBJ1-2; TRBD1 might be the D (6 bases). The V and J ends lost 0 bases and 5 bases respectively, with 10 bases between them. This CDR3 contains 14 residues. Germline-derived CDR1 and CDR2 are LNHDA and SQIVND (reference sequence). The CDR3, as DNA: TGTGCCAGTAGTATAGATGTAACAGGGTATGGCTACACCTTC. It encodes CASSIDVTGYGYTF.

The chain uses TRBV9 and TRBJ2-7, with a weak D call TRBD1 (5 bases). CDR1 SGDLS and CDR2 YYNGEE come from the germline V gene. Between the trimmed V and J ends, which lost 1 base and 2 bases, there was a span of 13 bases. This CDR3 is built from 15 residues. The CDR3 DNA reads as TGTGCCAGCAGCGTACAGGGTGGGATTACCTACGAGCAGTACTTC. This gives the protein CASSVQGGITYEQYF.

In its sample, this clone was seen a few times. The V and J genes are TRBV6-2 or TRBV6-3 and TRBJ1-2; D is unclear. CDR1 is MNHEY and CDR2 is SVGEGT in the germline V gene. The CDR3 sequence is 14 residues long. V gave up 4 bases and J gave up 0 bases, with 9 bases separating them. CDR3 nucleotide sequence: TGTGCCAGCAGTTTGGACGGCTCTAACTATGGCTACACCTTC. This translates into CASSLDGSNYGYTF.

This clone was counted a few times. This sequence joins TRBV29-1 and TRBJ2-1; 7 nucleotides match TRBD2. Germline values: CDR1 SQVTM, CDR2 ANQGSEA. CDR3 length: 13 residues. Trimming removed 8 bases from V and 5 bases from J; junction bases left unmatched: 9. Written as DNA, the CDR3 is TGCAGCCGGTCGACGGGAGGAAACAATGAGCAGTTCTTC. It translates to CSRSTGGNNEQFF.

This chain uses TRBV7-9 with TRBJ2-7; no clear D gene. CDR3 length: 17 residues. Trimming removed 4 bases at V and 4 bases at J, with 23 bases between. CDR1 and CDR2 from the germline V gene are SEHNR and FQNEAQ (reference sequence). The CDR3 here is CASSSAVTFTGRYEQYF. For the CDR3, the DNA is TGTGCCAGCAGCTCCGCGGTAACCTTTACTGGCAGGTACGAGCAGTACTTC.

J is TRBJ1-5 and V is TRBV10-1; D may be TRBD1 (6 bases). The CDR3 covers 17 residues. The V end was cut by 9 bases, the J end by 4 bases, with 25 bases between. Germline CDR1 and CDR2: WNHNN and SYGVQD (reference sequence). The CDR3 protein is CARNPGTPIIVNQPQHF. CDR3 sequence (DNA): TGCGCCAGGAACCCCGGGACACCAATAATCGTAAATCAGCCCCAGCATTTT.

The rearrangement uses TRBV3-1 (or the pseudogene TRBV3-2) and TRBJ2-1, with D perhaps matching TRBD1 or TRBD2 (5 bases each). V lost 4 bases and J 12 bases, leaving 10 bases between the germline ends. Germline V gene sequence: CDR1 LGHDT, CDR2 YNNKEL (reference sequence). The CDR3 extends over 11 amino acids. CDR3 coding DNA: TGTGCCAGCAGCCTTGAGGGACCGCAGTTCTTC. This gives the protein CASSLEGPQFF.

This clone was counted a single time. The CDR3 nucleotides read TGTGCCAGCAGCTTAGCCTTTCCGGGGACAGGGGTGGCAGATACGCAGTATTTT. It yields the protein CASSLAFPGTGVADTQYF. The V and J genes are TRBV11-3 and TRBJ2-3; 10 nucleotides line up with TRBD1. Germline CDR1 reads SGHNT; CDR2 reads YENEEA. V lost 1 base to trimming and J lost 4 bases; unmatched junction nucleotides: 11. The CDR3 covers 18 residues.

This chain uses TRBV4-3 with TRBJ1-2; D gene unclear. V was trimmed by 1 base and J by 5 bases, leaving 14 bases between them. Germline assignment: CDR1 LGHNA and CDR2 YSLEER. The CDR3 is 15 amino acids. The CDR3 spells CASSQGEGRFYGYTF. In nucleotides, the CDR3 is TGCGCCAGCAGCCAAGGCGAAGGCCGGTTTTATGGCTACACCTTC.

This chain connects TRBV28 to TRBJ1-5; no definite D call. V was clipped by 5 bases and J by 0 bases, with 14 bases between them. The CDR3 extends over 16 amino acids. Germline V CDR1 and CDR2: MDHEN, SYDVKM. DNA for the CDR3: TGTGCCAGCAGTACGTTACACCGGCTTAGCAATCAGCCCCAGCATTTT. This sequence encodes CASSTLHRLSNQPQHF.

The chain has TRBV9 and TRBJ2-5; maybe TRBD2 (5 bases). The V gene lost 3 bases and the J gene lost 6 bases, with 15 bases spanning the gap. Per germline, CDR1 SGDLS and CDR2 YYNGEE. The CDR3 is 14 amino acids. DNA of the CDR3: TGTGCCAGCAGCGCCGGGTCAATAGCGCAGACCCAGTACTTC. The encoded protein is CASSAGSIAQTQYF. Full variable domain (missing parts from reference TRBV9 and TRBJ2-5): DSGVTQTPKHLITATGQRVTLRCSPRSGDLSVYWYQQSLDQGLQFLIQYYNGEERAKGNILERFSAQQFPDLHSELNLSSLELGDSALYFCASSAGSIAQTQYFGPGTRLLVL.

The chain has TRBV28 and TRBJ1-2; unclear D gene. CDR1 is MDHEN, CDR2 SYDVKM, per germline. The CDR3 is made up of 13 amino acids. Trimming took 3 bases from V and 1 from J, leaving 6 bases between them. The DNA for the CDR3 is TGTGCCAGCAGTTTCCGGGGTAACTATGGCTACACCTTC. As protein: CASSFRGNYGYTF.

In nucleotides, the CDR3 is TGTGCCATCAGTGACTTCTCGCGTCGGACAGGGATAAGTGGCTACACCTTC. Its translation: CAISDFSRRTGISGYTF. The chain has TRBV10-3 and TRBJ1-2; TRBD1 matches 8 bases. This CDR3 contains 17 residues. Trimming at V came to 3 bases and at J to 7 bases, leaving 16 bases not matched to a gene. Germline CDR1 is ENHRY and CDR2 is SYGVKD.

The genes are TRBV4-1 and TRBJ1-5; D uncertain. The germline gives CDR1 MGHRA, CDR2 YSYEKL. The CDR3 has 13 amino acids. V lost 1 base and J 7 bases, leaving 8 bases between the germline ends. DNA for the CDR3: TGCGCCAGCAGCCAAGTCGGAGGACAGCCCCAGCATTTT. It yields the protein CASSQVGGQPQHF.

The J gene is TRBJ2-6, the V gene TRBV7-6; D gene uncertain. V shed 1 base and J shed 1 base, with 11 bases lying between them. Germline CDR1 reads SGHVS; CDR2 reads FNYEAQ. The CDR3 extends over 17 amino acids. The CDR3 DNA is TGTGCCAGCAGCTTAGAGGGCACCTTTTCTGGGGCCAACGTCCTGACTTTC. Translated, it gives CASSLEGTFSGANVLTF.

The chain uses TRBV4-1 and TRBJ1-2, with D unresolved. CDR3 length: 15 amino acids. Germline assignment: CDR1 MGHRA and CDR2 YSYEKL. V was shortened by 1 base and J by 5 bases, with 14 bases between the two germline ends. CDR3 DNA sequence: TGCGCCAGCAGCCAAGTCGACAATAAAGAGTATGGCTACACCTTC. Residues: CASSQVDNKEYGYTF.

The rearrangement links TRBV5-4 to TRBJ2-3; possibly TRBD1 or TRBD2 for D (5 bases each). The V end lost 4 bases, the J end lost 9 bases, and 15 bases lay between the germline ends. There are 13 residues in the CDR3. Germline V CDR1 and CDR2: SGHNT, YYREEE (reference sequence). DNA of the CDR3: TGTGCCAGCAGCCTGACGGGGCTTTGGACGCAGTATTTT. Its translation is CASSLTGLWTQYF. Filled out from reference TRBV5-4 and TRBJ2-3, the complete variable domain reads ETGVTQSPTHLIKTRGQQVTLRCSSQSGHNTVSWYQQALGQGPQFIFQYYREEENGRGNFPPRFSGLQFPNYSSELNVNALELDDSALYLCASSLTGLWTQYFGPGTRLTVL.

As concerns this clone: Germline is not matched at one junction end, which may reflect a read error. The gene calls are TRBV7-6 and TRBJ1-1; tentatively, D is TRBD1 (5 bases). Germline-derived CDR1 and CDR2 are SGHVS and FNYEAQ. The CDR3 length is 11 residues. The CDR3 here is CASSLGQLGIF. The CDR3 nucleotides read TGTGCCAGCAGCTTAGGACAGTTGGGGATCTTT. Full variable domain (outside the CDR3, taken from reference TRBV7-6 and TRBJ1-1): GAGVSQSPRYKVTKRGQDVALRCDPISGHVSLYWYRQALGQGPEFLTYFNYEAQQDKSGLPNDRFSAERPEGSISTLTIQRTEQRDSAMYRCASSLGQLGIFGQGTRLTVV.